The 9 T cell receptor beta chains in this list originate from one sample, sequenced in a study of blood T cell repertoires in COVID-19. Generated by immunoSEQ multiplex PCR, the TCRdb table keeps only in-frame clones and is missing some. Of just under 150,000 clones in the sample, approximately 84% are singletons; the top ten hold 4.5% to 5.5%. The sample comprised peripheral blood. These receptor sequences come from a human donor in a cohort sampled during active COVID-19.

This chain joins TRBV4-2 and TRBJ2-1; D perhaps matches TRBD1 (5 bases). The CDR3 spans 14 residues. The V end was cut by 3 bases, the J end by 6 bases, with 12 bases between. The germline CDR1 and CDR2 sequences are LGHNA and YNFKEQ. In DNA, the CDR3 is TGTGCCAGCAGCCAGATCGACAGTTCCAATGAGCAGTTCTTC. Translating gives CASSQIDSSNEQFF.

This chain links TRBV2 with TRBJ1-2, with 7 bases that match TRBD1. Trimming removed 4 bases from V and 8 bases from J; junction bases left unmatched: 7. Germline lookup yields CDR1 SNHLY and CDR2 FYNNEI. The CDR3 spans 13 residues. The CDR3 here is CASSAQGSHGYTF. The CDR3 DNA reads TGTGCCAGCAGTGCACAGGGGAGTCACGGCTACACCTTC.

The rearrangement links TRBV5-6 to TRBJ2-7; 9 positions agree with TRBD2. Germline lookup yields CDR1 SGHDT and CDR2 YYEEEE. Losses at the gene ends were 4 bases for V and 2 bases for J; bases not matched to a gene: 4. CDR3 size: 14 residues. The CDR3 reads CASSPTSGAYEQYV. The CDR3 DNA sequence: TGTGCCAGCAGCCCGACTAGCGGAGCCTACGAGCAGTACGTC.

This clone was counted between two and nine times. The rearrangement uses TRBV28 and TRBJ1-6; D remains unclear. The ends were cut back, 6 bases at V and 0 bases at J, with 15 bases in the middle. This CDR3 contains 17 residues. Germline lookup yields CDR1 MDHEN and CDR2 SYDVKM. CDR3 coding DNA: TGTGCCAGCAGGTCCGGGATGTCTAGCTCCTATAATTCACCCCTCCACTTT. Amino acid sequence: CASRSGMSSSYNSPLHF.

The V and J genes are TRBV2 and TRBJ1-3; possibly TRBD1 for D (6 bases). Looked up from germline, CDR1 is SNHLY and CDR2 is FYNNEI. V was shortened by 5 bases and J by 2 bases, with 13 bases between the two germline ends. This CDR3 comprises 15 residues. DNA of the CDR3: TGTGCCAGCAGTCCACAGGGAAATACTGGAAACACCATATATTTT. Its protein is CASSPQGNTGNTIYF.

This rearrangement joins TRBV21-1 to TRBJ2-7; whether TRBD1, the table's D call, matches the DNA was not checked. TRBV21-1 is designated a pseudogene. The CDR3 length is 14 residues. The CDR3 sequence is CASSVGTGGYEQYV. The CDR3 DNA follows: TGTGCCAGCAGCGTCGGGACAGGAGGCTACGAGCAGTACGTC.

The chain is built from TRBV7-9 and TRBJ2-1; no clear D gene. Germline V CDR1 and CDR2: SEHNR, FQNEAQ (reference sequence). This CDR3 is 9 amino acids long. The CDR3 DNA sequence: TGTACCTACCGTTGGGAGCAGTTCTTC. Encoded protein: CTYRWEQFF. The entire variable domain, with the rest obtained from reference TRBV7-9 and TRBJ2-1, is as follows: DTGVSQNPRHKITKRGQNVTFRCDPISEHNRLYWYRQTLGQGPEFLTYFQNEAQLEKSRLLSDRFSAERPKGSFSTLEIQRTEQGDSAMYLCTYRWEQFFGPGTRLTVL.

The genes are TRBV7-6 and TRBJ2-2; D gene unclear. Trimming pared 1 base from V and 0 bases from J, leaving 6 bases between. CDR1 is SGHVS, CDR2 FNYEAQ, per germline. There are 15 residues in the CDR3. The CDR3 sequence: CASSLVLSNTGELFF. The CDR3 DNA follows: TGTGCCAGCAGCTTAGTACTTTCGAACACCGGGGAGCTGTTTTTT.

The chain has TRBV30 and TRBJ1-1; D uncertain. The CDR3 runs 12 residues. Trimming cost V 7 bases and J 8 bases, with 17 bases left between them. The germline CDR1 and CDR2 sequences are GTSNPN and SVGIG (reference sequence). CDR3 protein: CASQMRRAEAFF. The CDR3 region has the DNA TGTGCCTCCCAGATGAGGCGGGCGGAAGCTTTCTTT.